This T cell receptor beta chain was recorded in a study of blood T cell repertoires in COVID-19. On the study more broadly: Researchers got acute and convalescent COVID-19 samples from the United States, Italy and Spain. T cells, B-cell-depleted T cells, or PBMCs provided the cDNA or gDNA that served as material.

Generated by immunoSEQ multiplex PCR, the TCRdb table keeps only in-frame clones and is missing some. This sample has fewer than 300,000 clones; around 90% occur once, and the top ten carry approximately 1.2%. Germline V gene sequence: CDR1 MDHEN, CDR2 SYDVKM. This CDR3 has 14 amino acids. V shed 2 bases and J shed 4 bases, with 8 bases lying between them. Grouping used clinical history reported by participants in a survey and questionnaire. This receptor was obtained from a woman in her twenties or thirties who had recovered from COVID-19. Sequencing used PBMCs or T cells enriched from blood (not recorded which). The chain recombines TRBV28 with TRBJ1-4, with D unclear. The DNA for the CDR3 is TGTGCCAGCAGTTTACCCCAGATTAATGAAAAACTGTTTTTT. Translated: CASSLPQINEKLFF.